This T cell receptor beta chain came from a study of post-analysis software for immune sequencing data (dated by TCRdb to the mid-2010s). For the study in its entirety: Recorded disease courses included relapsing-remitting, secondary progressive and progressive-relapsing multiple sclerosis, with some patients lacking subtype annotation. The patient repertoires were set against eleven to twelve previously published healthy control repertoires from donors whose ages ranged from roughly 6 to 26 years. A subset of samples was prepared in parallel using single-end sample barcoding, then pooled and co-amplified after Illumina adapter ligation. Study-wide conclusions, independent of this receptor: Significantly higher frequencies in patients than in controls were found for about 5 TRBV segments, including TRBV5-6, TRBV5-1 and TRBV20-1. Direct clustering with F measure revealed strong co-clustering of samples prepared in the same batch, which led to a batch-effect correction. Significantly lower normalized Chao1 diversity was found in multiple sclerosis patients than in controls, suggesting substantial peripheral T-cell clonal expansion. The control group was slightly older than the multiple sclerosis patient group.

To demonstrate the VDJtools post-analysis software, TCR beta repertoires were profiled from the peripheral blood of over ten young patients with multiple sclerosis. The patients with multiple sclerosis were children and adolescents between about 6 and 16 years of age. Based on the germline V gene, the CDR1 and CDR2 sequences are SGDLS and YYNGEE. The CDR3 measures 15 amino acids from cysteine to phenylalanine. Only the CDR3 portion is preserved as DNA: 45 bases, with reading frame beginning at the first base. Library preparation was by PCR. Sequencing took place on an Illumina HiSeq 2500. To reduce PCR and sequencing biases, unique molecular identifiers were incorporated into the TCR beta cDNA libraries. Approximately 500,000 cDNA molecules were obtained per 1 to 10 million input T cells, so each molecule approximated one T cell. The patient libraries were prepared and sequenced with the same protocol used for the earlier healthy control dataset. Samples belonging to the same batch were prepared together, multiplexed and sequenced on a shared HiSeq lane. The study's own analysis went as follows. MIGEC handled the raw barcoded reads, throwing out single-read molecular identifier groups before consensus assembly and CDR3 extraction. VDJtools was used for post-analysis of the clonotype tables, and diversity was normalized by down-sampling every dataset to the size of the smallest sample. In repertoire overlap clustering, CDR3 amino acid sequences, but not nucleotide sequences, were matched to correct batch-related cross-sample contamination. TCRdb handled the public reads itself, with Q25 trimming in fastp and clone calling in MiXCR, and kept productive beta chains. One record per CDR3 amino acid sequence lists the most common genes and DNA. TCRdb, rather than the study authors, made the V and J calls. The sample table lists under 900,000 distinct CDR3 sequences, 53% of them with a count of one. The ten largest clones take up 4.6% of the sample.

For this clonotype: Its antigen is currently not known. No base quality values were provided; no much bigger clone lies one nucleotide off.

This receptor was taken from a girl aged 5-17 years with multiple sclerosis. The sequence joins TRBV9 to TRBJ2-4; TRBD1 is possibly the D segment (6 matching bases). The J call may be mistaken, given a closer DNA end match to TRBJ2-7. Sequenced material: blood. CDR3 reads: CASSVGAALSYEQYF. The DNA reads as follows: TGTGCCAGCAGCGTGGGGGCAGCGCTCTCCTACGAGCAGTACTTC.